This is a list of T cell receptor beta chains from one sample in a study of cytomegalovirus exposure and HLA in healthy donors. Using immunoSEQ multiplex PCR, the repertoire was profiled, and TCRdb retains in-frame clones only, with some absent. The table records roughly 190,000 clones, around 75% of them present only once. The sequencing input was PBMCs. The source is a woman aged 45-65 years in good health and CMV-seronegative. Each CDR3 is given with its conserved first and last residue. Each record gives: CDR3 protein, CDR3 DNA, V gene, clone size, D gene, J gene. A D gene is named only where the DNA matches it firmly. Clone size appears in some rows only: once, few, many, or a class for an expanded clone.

CDR3: CASSYVGGQPQHF
DNA: TGTGCCAGCAGTTACGTGGGGGGACAGCCCCAGCATTTT
V: TRBV6-6
size: -
D: -
J: TRBJ1-5

CDR3: CASSPQGPNGYGYTF
DNA: TGTGCCAGCAGCCCCCAGGGCCCAAATGGGTATGGCTACACCTTC
V: TRBV7-3
size: -
D: -
J: TRBJ1-2

CDR3: CASSLSAGVGSDTQYF
DNA: TGTGCCAGCAGCTTGTCGGCGGGAGTGGGGTCAGATACGCAGTATTTT
V: TRBV5-6
size: -
D: TRBD2
J: TRBJ2-3

CDR3: CASSLNAGINEKLFF
DNA: TGTGCCAGCAGCTTAAATGCCGGTATTAATGAAAAACTGTTTTTT
V: TRBV7-6
size: -
D: -
J: TRBJ1-4

CDR3: CASSQDEGAGYGYTF
DNA: TGTGCCAGCAGCCAAGATGAGGGGGCGGGCTATGGCTACACCTTC
V: TRBV4-2
size: -
D: TRBD1
J: TRBJ1-2

CDR3: CASSLGTTNEKLFF
DNA: TGCGCCAGCAGCTTGGGTACAACTAATGAAAAACTGTTTTTT
V: TRBV5-1
size: -
D: -
J: TRBJ1-4

CDR3: CASTAGWLNTEAFF
DNA: TGTGCCAGTACCGCGGGATGGCTGAACACTGAAGCTTTCTTT
V: TRBV19
size: -
D: -
J: TRBJ1-1

CDR3: CASSPLGGLTNEKLFF
DNA: TGTGCCAGCAGCCCATTGGGGGGGCTTACTAATGAAAAACTGTTTTTT
V: TRBV7-9
size: -
D: -
J: TRBJ1-4

CDR3: CASSRQGGYEQYF
DNA: TGTGCCAGCTCACGACAGGGGGGCTACGAGCAGTACTTC
V: TRBV18
size: -
D: TRBD1
J: TRBJ2-7

CDR3: CASSPPGVPRNTEAFF
DNA: TGTGCCAGCAGCCCCCCCGGGGTCCCCCGGAACACTGAAGCTTTCTTT
V: TRBV28
size: -
D: -
J: TRBJ1-1

CDR3: CASSFEGGNTIYF
DNA: TGTGCCAGCAGCTTTGAGGGTGGAAACACCATATATTTT
V: TRBV5-6
size: -
D: -
J: TRBJ1-3

CDR3: CASSSDRYEQYF
DNA: TGTGCCAGCAGCTCGGACAGATACGAGCAGTACTTC
V: TRBV28
size: -
D: -
J: TRBJ2-7

CDR3: CASKDTLEEKLFF
DNA: TGTGCCAGTAAAGACACCCTGGAAGAAAAACTGTTTTTT
V: TRBV19
size: -
D: -
J: TRBJ1-4

CDR3: CASPCQAFF
DNA: TGTGCCAGCCCCTGTCAAGCTTTCTTT
V: TRBV21-1
size: -
D: -
J: TRBJ1-1

CDR3: CASSQETGINEKLFF
DNA: TGCGCCAGCAGCCAAGAAACAGGGATTAATGAAAAACTGTTTTTT
V: TRBV4-3
size: -
D: -
J: TRBJ1-4

CDR3: CASSPPPGDWEWSYTF
DNA: TGTGCCAGCAGCCCCCCGCCGGGGGACTGGGAGTGGAGCTACACCTTC
V: TRBV7-6
size: once
D: -
J: TRBJ1-2

CDR3: CASSVDRGSKETQYF
DNA: TGTGCCAGCAGCGTAGACAGGGGATCGAAAGAGACCCAGTACTTC
V: TRBV9
size: -
D: TRBD1
J: TRBJ2-5

CDR3: CASSGGEKLFF
DNA: TGTGCCAGCAGCGGAGGCGAAAAACTGTTTTTT
V: TRBV6-6
size: -
D: -
J: TRBJ1-4

CDR3: CASSLFSLSSYNEQFF
DNA: TGTGCCAGCAGCTTATTCTCTCTATCTTCCTACAATGAGCAGTTCTTC
V: TRBV7-9
size: -
D: -
J: TRBJ2-1

CDR3: CASSLQESSTDTQYF
DNA: TGTGCCAGCAGTTTACAGGAATCTAGCACAGATACGCAGTATTTT
V: TRBV6-1
size: -
D: -
J: TRBJ2-3

CDR3: CASSLRQRDKYF
DNA: TGTGCCAGCAGTCTCCGACAAAGGGACAAGTACTTC
V: TRBV2
size: -
D: -
J: TRBJ2-7

CDR3: CASTPGGRSQPQHF
DNA: TGTGCCAGCACCCCCGGGGGGCGCAGTCAGCCCCAGCATTTT
V: TRBV28
size: once
D: -
J: TRBJ1-5

CDR3: CASSQVTGAGNTIYF
DNA: TGCGCCAGCAGCCAAGTGACAGGGGCCGGAAACACCATATATTTT
V: TRBV4-3
size: -
D: TRBD1
J: TRBJ1-3

CDR3: CASSGTGAGNTIYF
DNA: TGTGCCAGTAGTGGTACAGGGGCTGGAAACACCATATATTTT
V: TRBV19
size: -
D: TRBD1
J: TRBJ1-3

CDR3: CASSVRENYGYTF
DNA: TGTGCCAGCAGCGTAAGGGAGAACTATGGCTACACCTTC
V: TRBV9
size: -
D: -
J: TRBJ1-2

CDR3: CASSLTGDGLYEQYF
DNA: TGTGCCAGCAGCCTTACAGGGGATGGCCTCTACGAGCAGTACTTC
V: TRBV7-2
size: -
D: TRBD1
J: TRBJ2-7

CDR3: CASRPGGGRNQPQHF
DNA: TGTGCCAGCAGGCCGGGGGGGGGTAGAAATCAGCCCCAGCATTTT
V: TRBV28
size: -
D: -
J: TRBJ1-5

CDR3: CASSRQGAYNEQFF
DNA: TGTGCCAGCTCACGACAGGGAGCCTACAATGAGCAGTTCTTC
V: TRBV18
size: -
D: TRBD1
J: TRBJ2-1

CDR3: CASSSRTGLGNTEAFF
DNA: TGTGCCAGTAGTTCCCGGACAGGGCTTGGGAACACTGAAGCTTTCTTT
V: TRBV19
size: -
D: TRBD1
J: TRBJ1-1

CDR3: CRVENREYSGYSNQPQHF
DNA: TGCAGAGTCGAGAACAGGGAATATAGCGGGTATAGCAATCAGCCCCAGCATTTT
V: TRBV29-1
size: -
D: -
J: TRBJ1-5

CDR3: CASSVDMGLRYNEQFF
DNA: TGTGCCAGCAGCGTAGATATGGGCTTGCGATACAATGAGCAGTTCTTC
V: TRBV9
size: -
D: -
J: TRBJ2-1

CDR3: CASSVFSASSYNEQFF
DNA: TGTGCCAGCAGCGTATTTAGCGCGAGCTCCTACAATGAGCAGTTCTTC
V: TRBV9
size: -
D: -
J: TRBJ2-1

CDR3: CASRETVAPQHF
DNA: TGTGCCAGCAGGGAGACGGTCGCGCCCCAGCATTTT
V: TRBV28
size: -
D: -
J: TRBJ1-5

CDR3: CASSPQPGSSGTDTQYF
DNA: TGTGCCAGCTCACCACAGCCCGGGTCCAGTGGAACAGATACGCAGTATTTT
V: TRBV18
size: -
D: -
J: TRBJ2-3

CDR3: CASSLGQVNSPLHF
DNA: TGTGCCAGCAGCCTGGGACAGGTGAATTCACCCCTCCACTTT
V: TRBV14
size: -
D: TRBD1
J: TRBJ1-6

CDR3: CASRLQVLTDTQYF
DNA: TGCGCCAGCAGATTACAGGTTTTGACAGATACGCAGTATTTT
V: TRBV5-1
size: -
D: -
J: TRBJ2-3

CDR3: CASSLALKDRGSEQYF
DNA: TGTGCCAGCAGCTTAGCGCTAAAGGACAGGGGGAGCGAGCAGTACTTC
V: TRBV7-6
size: -
D: TRBD1
J: TRBJ2-7

CDR3: CASSLDQGKSYGYTF
DNA: TGTGCCAGCAGTTTGGATCAGGGTAAAAGCTATGGCTACACCTTC
V: TRBV28
size: few
D: -
J: TRBJ1-2

CDR3: CASSKGTLFNEKLFF
DNA: TGTGCCAGCAGCAAAGGGACTCTGTTTAATGAAAAACTGTTTTTT
V: TRBV14
size: -
D: -
J: TRBJ1-4

CDR3: CSVETRGDYEQYF
DNA: TGCAGCGTAGAGACCCGGGGTGACTACGAGCAGTACTTC
V: TRBV29-1
size: -
D: -
J: TRBJ2-7

CDR3: CASSLGGGSPNTGELFF
DNA: TGTGCCAGCAGCTTAGGCGGCGGGAGCCCGAACACCGGGGAGCTGTTTTTT
V: TRBV7-3
size: -
D: TRBD2
J: TRBJ2-2

CDR3: CASSFESQPQHF
DNA: TGTGCCAGCAGCTTCGAGAGTCAGCCCCAGCATTTT
V: TRBV5-5
size: -
D: -
J: TRBJ1-5

CDR3: CASSIRGSGNTIYF
DNA: TGTGCCAGTAGTATTCGAGGGTCTGGAAACACCATATATTTT
V: TRBV19
size: -
D: -
J: TRBJ1-3

CDR3: CASSDSGGRPQHF
DNA: TGTGCCAGCAGTGACTCGGGGGGTCGGCCCCAGCATTTT
V: TRBV6-4
size: -
D: -
J: TRBJ1-5

CDR3: CASSFLAGGRYGELFF
DNA: TGCGCCAGCAGCTTCTTAGCGGGAGGGCGGTACGGGGAGCTGTTTTTT
V: TRBV5-1
size: -
D: TRBD2
J: TRBJ2-2

CDR3: CASSPRSSSYNSPLHF
DNA: TGTGCCAGCAGCCCTAGATCAAGCTCCTATAATTCACCCCTCCACTTT
V: TRBV9
size: once
D: -
J: TRBJ1-6

CDR3: CASNWGRVAMNPEAFF
DNA: TGTGCCAGTAATTGGGGAAGGGTAGCGATGAACCCTGAAGCTTTCTTT
V: TRBV19
size: -
D: -
J: TRBJ1-1

CDR3: CASSPGAGEAIEQFF
DNA: TGTGCCAGCAGCCCGGGGGCGGGAGAGGCGATTGAGCAGTTCTTC
V: TRBV6-5
size: -
D: -
J: TRBJ2-1

CDR3: CASSPDRGREETQYF
DNA: TGTGCCAGCAGTCCCGACAGGGGTAGGGAAGAGACCCAGTACTTC
V: TRBV2
size: -
D: TRBD1
J: TRBJ2-5

CDR3: CSVLLGFGETQYF
DNA: TGCAGCGTCCTCCTCGGTTTTGGTGAGACCCAGTACTTC
V: TRBV29-1
size: few
D: -
J: TRBJ2-5

CDR3: CASRPTGTGGGYTF
DNA: TGTGCCAGCAGACCAACCGGGACAGGGGGAGGCTACACCTTC
V: TRBV28
size: -
D: TRBD1
J: TRBJ1-2

CDR3: CASSLDRKNTEAFF
DNA: TGCGCCAGCAGCTTGGACAGAAAGAACACTGAAGCTTTCTTT
V: TRBV5-1
size: -
D: -
J: TRBJ1-1

CDR3: CASSSDGGLSGYTF
DNA: TGCGCCAGCAGCTCGGACGGGGGGCTGTCTGGCTACACCTTC
V: TRBV5-1
size: once
D: -
J: TRBJ1-2